This T cell receptor (beta chain) was observed in a study of human T cells and chemical hapten exposure. Study-wide background: Each patient's scalp received weekly diphenylcyclopropenone throughout the approximately 25-week study.

From germline, CDR1 is LGHNA and CDR2 YNFKEQ. Trimming took 2 bases from V and 2 from J, leaving 22 bases between them. This CDR3 comprises 20 residues. Study conclusions and caveats: No alteration of TCRs above 1 in 1000 frequency was seen with DPC sensitization. Expanded TCRs were compared with controls, and the expanded TCRs formed significantly more large CDR3 similarity clusters.

Time point specified: patch test 3, about 24 weeks after DPC sensitization. The treatment here: therapeutic diphenylcyclopropenone sensitization with weekly scalp DPC. Authors' processing steps: Between about 20,000 and 750,000 TCRs appeared in each sample, and the median stood at around 92,000. From the RACE reads, TCRdb called clonotypes with MiXCR, one entry per CDR3 protein. TCRdb's processing, not the authors', yielded these V and J calls. The data show tens of thousands of distinct CDR3 sequences, roughly 10% seen once. This clonotype was seen only a few times. What it recognizes is unknown. This sequence was found in a woman aged 45-65 years with alopecia areata. Some clones in this sample may be carry-over from other donors' samples. The chain has TRBV4-2 and TRBJ2-6, with D perhaps given as TRBD1 or TRBD2 (5 bases each). The sequencing used whole blood, collected in connection with sensitization to the hapten diphenylcyclopropenone (DPC). CDR3 DNA: TGTGCCAGCAGCCAAAAACCTCCGAGGGGCGCTTCCCCTGGGGCCAACGTCCTGACTTTC. Translation: CASSQKPPRGASPGANVLTF.